The rows below give T cell receptor beta chains drawn from one sample of a study of T-cell memory formation after mild COVID-19. TCRdb called the 5' RACE reads again in MiXCR, with one record for every CDR3 protein. The sample carries about 350,000 distinct CDR3 sequences, 12% to 15% recorded once. The sample taken for sequencing was PBMCs or a T cell subset sorted from them (not recorded which). Source of these receptors: a man aged 18 to 30 who had mild COVID-19 (a few samples of this study predate the infection). Cell type and time point are not known. CDR3s include the opening cysteine and the closing phenylalanine or tryptophan. A D gene is named only where the DNA matches it firmly. Expanded clones get a size class; other rows say once, few or many, or leave the size out.

j_call	v_call	cdr3_length	clone_size	d_call	cdr3_aa	cdr3_nt
TRBJ2-7	TRBV25-1	13	few	.	CASGSGTLGEQYF	TGTGCCAGCGGATCCGGGACCCTAGGCGAGCAGTACTTC
TRBJ2-5	TRBV24-1	17	.	TRBD1	CATSDPAGTGDQETQYF	TGTGCCACCAGTGATCCGGCCGGGACAGGGGACCAAGAGACCCAGTACTTC
TRBJ2-1	TRBV4-1	15	.	TRBD2	CASSHLAGGINEQFF	TGCGCCAGCAGCCATCTAGCGGGGGGGATCAATGAGCAGTTCTTC
TRBJ2-1	TRBV4-3	17	.	.	CASSPPRTQSSYNEQFF	TGCGCCAGCAGCCCCCCGAGGACCCAGAGCTCCTACAATGAGCAGTTCTTC
TRBJ2-3	TRBV6-4	13	.	.	CASSDRGTDTQYF	TGTGCCAGCAGTGACAGGGGAACAGATACGCAGTATTTT
TRBJ2-1	TRBV12-3/TRBV12-4	14	.	.	CASRGLNQPNEQFF	TGTGCCAGCAGAGGCCTTAACCAACCCAATGAGCAGTTCTTC
TRBJ1-6	TRBV5-1	15	many	.	CASRDSGTGYSPLHF	TGCGCCAGCAGGGACTCCGGGACTGGGTATTCACCCCTCCACTTT
TRBJ1-1	TRBV11-2	17	few	.	CASSLELWETPNTEAFF	TGTGCCAGCAGCTTAGAGCTGTGGGAGACACCGAACACTGAAGCTTTCTTT
TRBJ1-5	TRBV5-5	17	many	.	CASSLFASGAGDQPQHF	TGTGCCAGCAGCTTGTTTGCTTCGGGGGCAGGGGATCAGCCCCAGCATTTT
TRBJ1-2	TRBV23-1	15	few	.	CASSQSGTGKYGYTF	TGCGCCAGCAGTCAATCAGGAACAGGGAAGTATGGCTACACCTTC
TRBJ1-1	TRBV3-1	15	.	.	CASSPLTGMNTEAFF	TGTGCCAGCAGCCCATTGACAGGCATGAACACTGAAGCTTTCTTT
TRBJ2-7	TRBV7-2	15	.	.	CASSLSRATVHEQYF	TGTGCCAGCAGCTTATCGCGGGCAACGGTTCACGAGCAGTACTTC
TRBJ1-1	TRBV19	12	.	TRBD1	CASYDRGTEAFF	TGTGCCAGTTACGACAGGGGCACTGAAGCTTTCTTT
TRBJ2-1	TRBV18	15	few	.	CASSPQEQPTGEQFF	TGTGCCAGCTCACCTCAGGAACAGCCAACGGGTGAGCAGTTCTTC
TRBJ2-1	TRBV14	13	once	.	CASSQGGRGEQFF	TGTGCCAGCAGCCAAGGGGGACGAGGTGAGCAGTTCTTC
TRBJ1-4	TRBV15	17	.	TRBD1	CATSGRDRGRVEEKLFF	TGTGCCACCAGCGGGCGGGACAGGGGGCGCGTAGAGGAAAAACTGTTTTTT
TRBJ2-3	TRBV4-2	17	.	TRBD2	CASSQSGLAGGGDTQYF	TGTGCCAGCAGCCAATCCGGACTAGCGGGGGGCGGAGATACGCAGTATTTT
TRBJ2-7	TRBV12-3/TRBV12-4	12	few	.	CASNLGVGEQYF	TGTGCCAGCAACCTAGGGGTGGGCGAGCAGTACTTC
TRBJ2-3	TRBV9	18	few	TRBD2	CASSVEAGTSGFTDTQYF	TGTGCCAGCAGCGTAGAGGCCGGGACTAGCGGGTTCACAGATACGCAGTATTTT
TRBJ2-1	TRBV5-1	14	few	TRBD2	CASSLFGGGDEQFF	TGCGCCAGCAGCTTGTTTGGCGGGGGGGATGAGCAGTTCTTC
TRBJ2-3	TRBV7-9	15	.	.	CASSLASPDRDTQYF	TGTGCCAGCAGCTTAGCGTCACCCGACAGGGATACGCAGTATTTT
TRBJ2-3	TRBV20-1	15	.	TRBD1	CSAPDFDRDTDTQYF	TGCAGTGCTCCTGACTTTGACAGGGACACAGATACGCAGTATTTT
TRBJ2-1	TRBV28	18	.	TRBD1	CASRPRTGAGSSYNEQFF	TGTGCCAGCAGACCTCGGACAGGGGCGGGAAGCTCCTACAATGAGCAGTTCTTC
TRBJ2-7	TRBV19	14	.	TRBD1	CASRPGQDYYEQYF	TGTGCCAGTAGGCCGGGACAGGACTACTACGAGCAGTACTTC
TRBJ1-5	TRBV19	16	many	.	CASSRGAGAPNQPQHF	TGTGCCAGTAGCAGAGGGGCAGGGGCACCTAATCAGCCCCAGCATTTT
TRBJ1-6	TRBV11-2	15	few	TRBD1	CASNRGQNFDSPLHF	TGTGCCAGCAACCGGGGACAGAACTTCGATTCACCCCTCCACTTT
TRBJ1-6	TRBV4-1	13	many	.	CASSQDRRATLHF	TGCGCCAGCAGCCAAGATAGGCGGGCTACCCTCCACTTT
TRBJ2-5	TRBV28	14	few	TRBD1	CASSGQTKQETQYF	TGTGCCAGTTCGGGACAGACCAAACAAGAGACCCAGTACTTC
TRBJ2-7	TRBV27	12	.	.	CASRADGYEQYF	TGTGCCAGCAGGGCCGACGGGTACGAGCAGTACTTC
TRBJ1-6	TRBV7-2	13	few	.	CASSSGLNSPLHF	TGTGCCAGCAGCTCGGGCCTTAATTCACCCCTCCACTTT
TRBJ1-1	TRBV6-1	21	.	.	CASSEASTVHPLLTASTEAFF	TGTGCCAGCAGTGAAGCGTCGACTGTGCACCCTCTACTAACGGCTTCCACTGAAGCTTTCTTT
TRBJ2-1	TRBV20-1	15	.	.	CSAPIPGPKVDEQFF	TGCAGTGCCCCGATTCCGGGGCCAAAAGTGGATGAGCAGTTCTTC
TRBJ2-5	TRBV4-3	16	few	TRBD2	CASSQDASSGAETQYF	TGCGCCAGCAGCCAAGACGCGTCTAGCGGGGCGGAGACCCAGTACTTC